A selection of T cell receptor beta chains follows, all from one sample in a study of shared clonotypes between healthy human individuals. Profiled with immunoSEQ multiplex PCR; TCRdb holds only in-frame clones, not every one. The sample has about 2.4 million clones; more than 85% are singletons. Sequencing used naive CD4+ T cells from PBMCs. These receptors were obtained from a man between 18 and 35 years old in good health. Some clones in this sample may be carry-over from other donors' samples. CDR3s include the opening cysteine and the closing phenylalanine or tryptophan. Fields, in order: J gene, V gene, clone size, D gene, CDR3 DNA, CDR3 protein. The D gene is left open where the match is weak. Size tells how often a clone was seen (once, few, many) or the class of an expanded clone, and some rows leave it out.

TRBJ2-3 | TRBV6-8 | NA | TRBD1 | TGTGCCAGCAGTTTCACAGGGGGCTCTTTAGATACGCAGTATTTT | CASSFTGGSLDTQYF
TRBJ2-1 | TRBV10-3 | NA | NA | TGTGCCACCTATGAGGGGCAGGTGAGCAATGAGCAGTTCTTC | CATYEGQVSNEQFF
TRBJ2-5 | TRBV5-1 | NA | NA | TGCGCCAGCAGCTTGGCTGCAGGGAATCAAGAGACCCAGTACTTC | CASSLAAGNQETQYF
TRBJ2-1 | TRBV19 | NA | NA | TGTGCCAGTAGTATATGGGTGTACAATGAGCAGTTCTTC | CASSIWVYNEQFF
TRBJ2-7 | TRBV5-1 | few | NA | TGCGCCAGCAGCTTGGGTCTGACAGTCACCTACGAGCAGTACTTC | CASSLGLTVTYEQYF
TRBJ2-7 | TRBV6-5 | NA | NA | TGTGCCAGCAGTTTGAGACAGACCTCGCCCTACGAGCAGTACTTC | CASSLRQTSPYEQYF
TRBJ2-5 | TRBV6-6 | NA | NA | TGTGCCAGCAGTTACTCGAGCCCCCAAGCGACCCAGTACTTC | CASSYSSPQATQYF
TRBJ2-1 | TRBV27 | NA | TRBD2 | TGTGCCAGCAGACCCGGGACTAGCAGGCTAAATGAGCAGTTCTTC | CASRPGTSRLNEQFF
TRBJ2-3 | TRBV5-1 | once | NA | TGCGCCAGCAGCCCTGACACATCAGATACGCAGTATTTT | CASSPDTSDTQYF
TRBJ2-6 | TRBV19 | NA | NA | TGTGCCAGTAGTCTCAGGGGACCCTCTGGGGCCAACGTCCTGACTTTC | CASSLRGPSGANVLTF
TRBJ1-1 | TRBV9 | NA | NA | TGTGCCAGCAGCGTAGCCGGATTTCTCTCTGAAGCTTTCTTT | CASSVAGFLSEAFF
TRBJ2-7 | TRBV5-4 | NA | NA | TGTGCCAGCAGCCGGGCAGGAGGGGGCTACGAGCAGTACTTC | CASSRAGGGYEQYF
TRBJ2-1 | TRBV5-8 | NA | NA | TGTGCCAGCAGCTTGTTGGGGGTCTCCTACAATGAGCAGTTCTTC | CASSLLGVSYNEQFF
TRBJ2-7 | TRBV4-2 | NA | TRBD2 | TGTGCCAGCAGCCAAGACTGGGGAGGGACCTACGAGCAGTACTTC | CASSQDWGGTYEQYF
TRBJ1-5 | TRBV28 | NA | NA | TGTGCCAGCACCGGGGCGCGGGATCAGCCCCAGCATTTT | CASTGARDQPQHF
TRBJ2-1 | TRBV6-5 | NA | TRBD2 | TGTGCCAGCAGATACACCGGGACTAGAGATGAGCAGTTCTTC | CASRYTGTRDEQFF
TRBJ1-2 | TRBV21-1 | NA | NA | TGTGCCAGCAGCTCCGACGGGGACAGGAACTATGGCTACACCTTC | CASSSDGDRNYGYTF
TRBJ2-5 | TRBV11-2 | NA | TRBD1 | TGTGCCAGCAGCTTAACGGGACAGGCTGGGGAGACCCAGTACTTC | CASSLTGQAGETQYF
TRBJ2-7 | TRBV28 | NA | NA | TGTGCCAGTTCTACTGTGATGGTCTACGAGCAGTACTTC | CASSTVMVYEQYF
TRBJ2-5 | TRBV5-8 | NA | TRBD2 | TGTGCCAGCAGCTTGGGGACTAGCGGGTCAGAGACCCAGTACTTC | CASSLGTSGSETQYF
TRBJ2-1 | TRBV30 | NA | NA | TGTGCTCGAGGGGCAGGGTTCAATGAGCAGTTCTTC | CARGAGFNEQFF
TRBJ2-7 | TRBV6-6 | NA | NA | TGTGCCAGCAGTTACAGGGACATCTACGAGCAGTACTTC | CASSYRDIYEQYF
TRBJ1-2 | TRBV28 | NA | NA | TGTGCCAGCTATGTGGGGGGGGCGGAGTTTTCCTATGGCTACACCTTC | CASYVGGAEFSYGYTF
TRBJ1-2 | TRBV6-1 | NA | NA | TGTGCCAGCAGTGAAGCCTCAGGGGCGGGCTATGGCTACACCTTC | CASSEASGAGYGYTF
TRBJ2-2 | TRBV7-3 | NA | TRBD1 | TGTGCCAGCAGCCCAACAGGGGATCCCGGGGAGCTGTTTTTT | CASSPTGDPGELFF
TRBJ2-4 | TRBV6-5 | NA | NA | TGTGCCAGCAGTTACACAGGAGGCGGCAAAAACATTCAGTACTTC | CASSYTGGGKNIQYF
TRBJ1-1 | TRBV5-1 | NA | TRBD1 | TGCGCCAGCAGCGCAGGGACAGTCGGGATCACTGAAGCTTTCTTT | CASSAGTVGITEAFF
TRBJ1-1 | TRBV6-6 | NA | NA | TGTGCCAGCACCCAGACACCTAACACTGAAGCTTTCTTT | CASTQTPNTEAFF
TRBJ2-3 | TRBV11-2 | NA | TRBD2 | TGTGCCAGCAGCTTAGCGGGGGGAGGCCAACAGTATTTT | CASSLAGGGQQYF
TRBJ1-2 | TRBV28 | once | NA | TGTGCCAGCAGCCCATGGTTGCAACCGGACCTCTTC | CASSPWLQPDLF
TRBJ2-3 | TRBV7-3 | NA | NA | TGTGCCAGCAGCTTAACAGGGGGTGGTAGCGGGAGCACAGATACGCAGTATTTT | CASSLTGGGSGSTDTQYF
TRBJ2-3 | TRBV27 | NA | TRBD2 | TGTGCCAGGACTATCGCGAGCGGGAGGACAGATACGCAGTATTTT | CARTIASGRTDTQYF
TRBJ2-4 | TRBV7-2 | NA | TRBD1 | TGTGCCAGCAGCTCAGGGGGCGCACCCAAAAACATTCAGTACTTC | CASSSGGAPKNIQYF